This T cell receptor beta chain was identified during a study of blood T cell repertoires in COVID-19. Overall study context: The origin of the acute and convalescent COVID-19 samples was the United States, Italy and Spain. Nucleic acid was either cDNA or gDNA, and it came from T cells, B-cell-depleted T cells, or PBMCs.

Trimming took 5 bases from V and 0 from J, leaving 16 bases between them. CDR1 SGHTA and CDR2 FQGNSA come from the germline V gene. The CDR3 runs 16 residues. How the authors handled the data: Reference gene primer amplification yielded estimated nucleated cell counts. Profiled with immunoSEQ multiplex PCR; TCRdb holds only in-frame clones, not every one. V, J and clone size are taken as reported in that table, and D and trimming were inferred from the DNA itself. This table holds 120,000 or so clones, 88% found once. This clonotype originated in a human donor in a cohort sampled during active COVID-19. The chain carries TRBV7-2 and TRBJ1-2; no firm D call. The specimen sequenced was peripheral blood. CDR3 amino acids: CASSPGPIATNYGYTF. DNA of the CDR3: TGTGCCAGCAGCCCCGGCCCGATAGCTACTAACTATGGCTACACCTTC.